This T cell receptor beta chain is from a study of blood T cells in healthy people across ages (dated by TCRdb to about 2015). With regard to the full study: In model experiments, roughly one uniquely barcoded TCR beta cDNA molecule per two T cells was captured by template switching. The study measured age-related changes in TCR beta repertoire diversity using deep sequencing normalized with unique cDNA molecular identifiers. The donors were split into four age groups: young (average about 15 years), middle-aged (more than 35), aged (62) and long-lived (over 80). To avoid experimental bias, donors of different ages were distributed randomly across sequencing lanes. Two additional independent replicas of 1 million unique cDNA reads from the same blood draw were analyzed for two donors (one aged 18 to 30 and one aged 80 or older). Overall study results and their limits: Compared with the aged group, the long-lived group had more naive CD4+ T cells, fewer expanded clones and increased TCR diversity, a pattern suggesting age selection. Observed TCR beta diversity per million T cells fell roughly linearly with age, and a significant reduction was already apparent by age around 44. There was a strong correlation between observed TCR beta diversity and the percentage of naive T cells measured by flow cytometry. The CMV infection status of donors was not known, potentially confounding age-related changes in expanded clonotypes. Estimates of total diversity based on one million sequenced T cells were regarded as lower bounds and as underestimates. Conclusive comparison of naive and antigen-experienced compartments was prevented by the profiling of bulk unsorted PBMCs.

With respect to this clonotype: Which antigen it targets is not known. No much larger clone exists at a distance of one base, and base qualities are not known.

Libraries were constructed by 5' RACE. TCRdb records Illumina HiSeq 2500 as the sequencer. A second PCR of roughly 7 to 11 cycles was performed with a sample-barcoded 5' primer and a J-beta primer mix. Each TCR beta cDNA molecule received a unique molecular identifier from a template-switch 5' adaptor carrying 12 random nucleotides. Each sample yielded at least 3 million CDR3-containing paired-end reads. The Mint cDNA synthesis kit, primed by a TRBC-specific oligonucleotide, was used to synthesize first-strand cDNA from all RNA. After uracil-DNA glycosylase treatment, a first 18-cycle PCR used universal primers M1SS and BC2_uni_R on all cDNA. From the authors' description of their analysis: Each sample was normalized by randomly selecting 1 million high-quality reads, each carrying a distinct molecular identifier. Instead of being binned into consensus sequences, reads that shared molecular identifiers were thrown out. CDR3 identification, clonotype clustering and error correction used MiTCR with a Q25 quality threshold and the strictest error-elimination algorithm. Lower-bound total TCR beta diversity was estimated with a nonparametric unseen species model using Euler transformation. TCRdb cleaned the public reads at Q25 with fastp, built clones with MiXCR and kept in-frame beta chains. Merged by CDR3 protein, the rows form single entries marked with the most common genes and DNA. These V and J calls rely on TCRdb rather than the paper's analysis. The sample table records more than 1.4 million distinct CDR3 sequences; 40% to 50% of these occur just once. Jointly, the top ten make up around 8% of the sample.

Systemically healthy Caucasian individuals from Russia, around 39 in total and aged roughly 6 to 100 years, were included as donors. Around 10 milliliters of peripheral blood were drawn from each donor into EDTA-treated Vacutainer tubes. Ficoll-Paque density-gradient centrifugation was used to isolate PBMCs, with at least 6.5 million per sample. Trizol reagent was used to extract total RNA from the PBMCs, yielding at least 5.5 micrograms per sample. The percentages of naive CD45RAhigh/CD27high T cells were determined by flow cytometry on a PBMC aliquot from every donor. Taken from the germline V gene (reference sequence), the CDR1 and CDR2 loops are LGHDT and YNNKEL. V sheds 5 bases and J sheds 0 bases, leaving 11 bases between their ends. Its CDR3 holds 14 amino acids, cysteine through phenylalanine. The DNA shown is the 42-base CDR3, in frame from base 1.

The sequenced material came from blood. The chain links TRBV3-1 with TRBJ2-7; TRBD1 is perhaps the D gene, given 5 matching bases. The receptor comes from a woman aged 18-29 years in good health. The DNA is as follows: TGTGCCAGCAGCACAGGCCTTAGCTCCTACGAGCAGTACTTC. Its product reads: CASSTGLSSYEQYF.